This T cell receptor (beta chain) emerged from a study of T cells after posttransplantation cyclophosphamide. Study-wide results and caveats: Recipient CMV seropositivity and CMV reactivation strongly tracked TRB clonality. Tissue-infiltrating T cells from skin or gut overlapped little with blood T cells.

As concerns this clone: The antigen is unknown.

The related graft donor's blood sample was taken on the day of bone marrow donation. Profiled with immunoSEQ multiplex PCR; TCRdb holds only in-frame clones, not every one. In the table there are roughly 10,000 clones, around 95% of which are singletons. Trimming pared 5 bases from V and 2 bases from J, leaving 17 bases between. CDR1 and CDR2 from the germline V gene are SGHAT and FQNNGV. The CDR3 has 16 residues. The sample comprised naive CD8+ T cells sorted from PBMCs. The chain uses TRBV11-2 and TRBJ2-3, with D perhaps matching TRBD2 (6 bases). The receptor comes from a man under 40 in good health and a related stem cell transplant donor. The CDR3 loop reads CASSPIGGPHTDTQYF. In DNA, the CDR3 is TGTGCCAGCAGCCCCATAGGAGGGCCTCACACAGATACGCAGTATTTT.